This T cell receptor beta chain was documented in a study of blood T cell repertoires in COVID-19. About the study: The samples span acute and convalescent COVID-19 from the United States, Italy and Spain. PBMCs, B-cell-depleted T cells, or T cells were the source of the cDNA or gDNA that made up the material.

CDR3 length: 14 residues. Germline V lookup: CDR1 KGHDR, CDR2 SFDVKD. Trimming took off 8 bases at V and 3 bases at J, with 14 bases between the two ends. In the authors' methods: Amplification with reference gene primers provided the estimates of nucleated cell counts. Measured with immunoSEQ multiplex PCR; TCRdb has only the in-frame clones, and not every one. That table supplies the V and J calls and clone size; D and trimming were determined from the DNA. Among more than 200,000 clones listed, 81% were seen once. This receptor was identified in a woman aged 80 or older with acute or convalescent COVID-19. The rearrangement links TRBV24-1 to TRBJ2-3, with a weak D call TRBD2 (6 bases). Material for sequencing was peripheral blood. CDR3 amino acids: CATTPRDGTDTQYF. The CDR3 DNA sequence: TGTGCCACCACTCCGCGGGATGGTACAGATACGCAGTATTTT.